These T cell receptor beta chains were read from a single sample in a study of T cell repertoires in cytomegalovirus infection. MiXCR, applied by TCRdb to the reads, yields one record per CDR3 protein. Counted here are roughly 180,000 distinct CDR3 sequences, 20% to 25% occurring once; the ten biggest clones make up 25%. Their antigen targets remain unknown. Specimen: CD8+ T cells from cultured PBMCs, collected from culture after CMV antigen stimulation. The receptors were sampled from a human donor in good health (CMV status not recorded). Some clones in this sample may be carry-over from other donors' samples. The CDR3 runs from the conserved cysteine through the conserved F or W. The D gene is left open where the match is weak. Rows give clone size only sometimes, using once, few, many, or a class for an expanded clone.

V gene	clone size	J gene	D gene	CDR3 DNA	CDR3 protein
TRBV7-2	few	TRBJ1-2	NA	TGTGCCAGCAGCTTAAACGGAGGAGCTAACTATGGCTACACCTTC	CASSLNGGANYGYTF
TRBV4-2	few	TRBJ1-5	TRBD1	TGTGCCAGCAGCGAAGACAGGGGGATCAATCAGCCCCAGCATTTT	CASSEDRGINQPQHF
TRBV2	NA	TRBJ1-5	NA	TGTGCAGGGGGGCGCGATCAGCCCCAGCATTTT	CAGGRDQPQHF
TRBV13	few	TRBJ1-1	NA	TGTGCCAGCAGCTTCTTCGGTGCCAGTAACACTGAAGCTTTCTTT	CASSFFGASNTEAFF
TRBV12-3/TRBV12-4	NA	TRBJ2-1	NA	TGTGCCAGCACCCTATATGTCGGGACAAATGAGCAGTTCTTC	CASTLYVGTNEQFF
TRBV7-9	once	TRBJ1-1	NA	TGTGCCAGCAGTGGGGGCTGGGAACTCCAGAACACTGAAGCTTTCTTT	CASSGGWELQNTEAFF
TRBV11-2	NA	TRBJ2-7	NA	TGTGCCAGCAGCTTAAGCTCACAGATGGGTACCTACGAGCAGTACTTC	CASSLSSQMGTYEQYF
TRBV6-5	NA	TRBJ1-3	TRBD1	TGTGCCAGCAGTTACGTGTATCCTCTGGACAGGAGCTCTGGAAACACCATATATTTT	CASSYVYPLDRSSGNTIYF
TRBV7-2	NA	TRBJ2-3	TRBD2	TGTGCCAGCAGCCCCGTAAGCATTAGCGGGGGGCCCCGGGATACGCAGTATTTT	CASSPVSISGGPRDTQYF
TRBV2	NA	TRBJ1-5	NA	TGTGCCAGCACCGCCTGGCACGAATATAGCAATCAGCCCCAGCATTTT	CASTAWHEYSNQPQHF
TRBV7-2	NA	TRBJ2-5	NA	TGTGCCAGCAGCTTAGGAGGGGAAGCGACCCAGTACTTC	CASSLGGEATQYF
TRBV6-8	NA	TRBJ1-2	TRBD1	TGTGCCACCTGGACAGGGATATATGGCTACACCTTC	CATWTGIYGYTF
TRBV7-2	NA	TRBJ2-3	NA	TGTGCCAGCAGCACGGGCGTTTCAAGCACAGATACGCAGTATTTT	CASSTGVSSTDTQYF
TRBV6-5	few	TRBJ1-3	NA	TGTGCCAGCAGTGATGACTCCTCTGGAAACACCATATATTTT	CASSDDSSGNTIYF
TRBV7-8	few	TRBJ2-7	NA	TGTGCCAGCAGCTTGGGCAGGGCCGCCTACGAGCAGTACTTC	CASSLGRAAYEQYF
TRBV6-1	few	TRBJ1-1	NA	TGTGCCAGCGGGCCTCAGGTGAACACTGAAGCTTTCTTT	CASGPQVNTEAFF
TRBV5-4	few	TRBJ2-5	NA	TGTGCCAGCAGCTCCTCCCAAACAGGGAACCAAGAGACCCAGTACTTC	CASSSSQTGNQETQYF
TRBV6-1	few	TRBJ1-5	NA	TGTGCCAGCAGTGAAGAGAGTGATAGCAATCAGCCCCAGCATTTT	CASSEESDSNQPQHF
TRBV7-8	few	TRBJ1-2	TRBD1	TGTGCCAGCAGCCTCCGGGGACAGGGAGTCGGCTACACCTTC	CASSLRGQGVGYTF
TRBV7-2	NA	TRBJ2-3	TRBD2	TGTGCCAGCAGCTTCGGACTAGCGGTGACTAACACAGATACGCAGTATTTT	CASSFGLAVTNTDTQYF
TRBV7-2	NA	TRBJ2-7	TRBD1	TGTGCCAGCAGGATAGGGGGCGGCCAGGAAGCCTACTACGAGCAGTACTTC	CASRIGGGQEAYYEQYF
TRBV4-1	NA	TRBJ2-5	NA	TGCGCCAGCAGCCAAGATCCGCACGGGGGCCGAGAGACCCAGTACTTC	CASSQDPHGGRETQYF
TRBV7-2	few	TRBJ2-4	NA	TGTGCCAGCAAGGTGAACCTCCTAGCCAAAAACATTCAGTACTTC	CASKVNLLAKNIQYF
TRBV14	NA	TRBJ1-2	NA	TGTGCCAGCAGCCCATCCGGGGGGTACCGTGGCTACACCTTC	CASSPSGGYRGYTF
TRBV19	NA	TRBJ1-5	NA	TGTGCCAGTCTTGGGGAGGGCAGGCAGCCCCAGCATTTT	CASLGEGRQPQHF
TRBV19	few	TRBJ2-3	NA	TGTGCCAGTAGTATAGGACGGGACTTCCAGCCTCCGGCTACGCAGTATTTT	CASSIGRDFQPPATQYF
TRBV5-4	few	TRBJ1-2	TRBD1	TGTGCCAGCACGAGGACAGGGTCATATGGCTACACCTTC	CASTRTGSYGYTF
TRBV6-6	many	TRBJ1-5	NA	TGTGCCAGTCAGGGGTCCAATCAGCCCCAGCATTTT	CASQGSNQPQHF
TRBV7-8	few	TRBJ1-2	TRBD1	TGTGCCAGCAGCCCAGGGACAGGGGGCGATGGCTACACCTTC	CASSPGTGGDGYTF
TRBV6-2/TRBV6-3	NA	TRBJ1-2	NA	TGTGCCAGCAGTAACGACGGAACCTCTAACTATGGCTACACCTTC	CASSNDGTSNYGYTF
TRBV7-9	NA	TRBJ2-1	NA	TGTGCCAGCAGACATACAGCAATCCCTCAGTACAATGAGCAGTTCTTC	CASRHTAIPQYNEQFF
TRBV9	NA	TRBJ2-1	TRBD2	TGTGCCAGCAGCGTAGAGGGGTCTAGCGGGGCCAGCTCCTACAATGAGCAGTTCTTC	CASSVEGSSGASSYNEQFF
TRBV6-5	NA	TRBJ1-2	TRBD1	TGTGCCAGCAGCCAGGGACAGGCCCTGGGCTACACCTTC	CASSQGQALGYTF
TRBV12-3/TRBV12-4	NA	TRBJ1-1	NA	TGTGCCACCGGGGACGGGGGAATGAACACTGAAGCTTTCTTT	CATGDGGMNTEAFF
TRBV12-3/TRBV12-4	few	TRBJ1-5	TRBD1	TGTGCCAGCAAACAGGGGAATAACAATCAGCCCCAGCATTTT	CASKQGNNNQPQHF
TRBV7-2	few	TRBJ2-7	TRBD2	TGTGCCAGCAGCTTTATAGCGGGGGGATCCTACGAGCAGTACTTC	CASSFIAGGSYEQYF
TRBV12-3/TRBV12-4	many	TRBJ1-2	TRBD1	TGTGCCAGCAGTTCCGGGACAGCTATGGACCTCAATGGCTACACCTTC	CASSSGTAMDLNGYTF
TRBV4-3	few	TRBJ2-7	TRBD2	TGCGCCAGCAGCCAAACGACTAGCGGGGGGGGCGAGCAGTACTTC	CASSQTTSGGGEQYF
TRBV29-1	NA	TRBJ2-1	TRBD2	TGCAGCGTTGAAGGGCTAGCGGGACTAACGAGCTCCTACAATGAGCAGTTCTTC	CSVEGLAGLTSSYNEQFF
TRBV7-2	NA	TRBJ2-7	NA	TGTGCCAGCAGCCACTACGGGGGAACCTACGAGCAGTACTTC	CASSHYGGTYEQYF
TRBV6-6	once	TRBJ1-2	TRBD1	TGTGCCAGCAGCCCTGGGACAGGGGAACGGAAGAACTATGGCTACACCTTC	CASSPGTGERKNYGYTF
TRBV6-2/TRBV6-3	once	TRBJ1-5	NA	TGTGCCAGCAGTCATGGGGGAGGAGGGGACCAGCCCCAGCATTTT	CASSHGGGGDQPQHF
TRBV7-8	NA	TRBJ2-1	NA	TGTGCCAGCAGCCCAAGTGGGGCAGGGGTCAATGAGCAGTTCTTC	CASSPSGAGVNEQFF
TRBV7-2	few	TRBJ1-4	NA	TGTGCCAGCAGCCTACCCACTAATGAAAAACTGTTTTTT	CASSLPTNEKLFF
TRBV6-1	NA	TRBJ2-7	TRBD1	TGTGCCAGCAGCGGGACAGGGCGAACTTACGAGCAGTACTTC	CASSGTGRTYEQYF
TRBV7-6	NA	TRBJ1-3	NA	TGTGCCAGCTTCAGCTCGGGGTATCCGTTCTCTGGAAACACCATATATTTT	CASFSSGYPFSGNTIYF
TRBV5-6	many	TRBJ2-3	TRBD1	TGTGCCAGCAGCTCTGGACAGGGTGGAGATACGCAGTATTTT	CASSSGQGGDTQYF
TRBV6-2/TRBV6-3	few	TRBJ2-4	TRBD1	TGTGCCAGCAGTTCGACAGGGGGGGAAAACATTCAGTACTTC	CASSSTGGENIQYF
TRBV6-6	few	TRBJ2-2	TRBD2	TGTGCCATGGGACTAGCGGGGATCGGGGGCACCGGGGAGCTGTTTTTT	CAMGLAGIGGTGELFF
TRBV6-1	many	TRBJ1-2	NA	TGTGCCAGCAGTGAATGGGGGCGAGCTAACTATGGCTACACCTTC	CASSEWGRANYGYTF
TRBV12-3/TRBV12-4	NA	TRBJ2-1	NA	TGTGCCAGCAGTCCGATTACCCTCTACAATGAGCAGTTCTTC	CASSPITLYNEQFF
TRBV6-2/TRBV6-3	NA	TRBJ2-7	NA	TGTGCCAGCCGGGACCGGGGTCCCTACGAGCAGTACTTC	CASRDRGPYEQYF
TRBV7-2	NA	TRBJ2-1	NA	TGTGCCAGCAGCTTAGAATCCTTGGGGGGCGCATACAATGAGCAGTTCTTC	CASSLESLGGAYNEQFF
TRBV4-2	NA	TRBJ2-1	TRBD2	TGTGCCAGCAGCCAAGAATCACTAGCGGGTCGCAATGAGCAGTTCTTC	CASSQESLAGRNEQFF
TRBV7-2	few	TRBJ1-2	NA	TGTGCCAGCAGCCTCAACTTACCCCGACAAGGGGAGGACTATGGCTACACCTTC	CASSLNLPRQGEDYGYTF
TRBV7-2	few	TRBJ1-6	NA	TGTGCCAGCAGCTTTTCCCGGAGCTCCTATAATTCACCCCTCCACTTT	CASSFSRSSYNSPLHF
TRBV4-1	NA	TRBJ1-5	NA	TGCGCCAGCAGCCCGTTCGGGAGCAATCAGCCCCAGCATTTT	CASSPFGSNQPQHF